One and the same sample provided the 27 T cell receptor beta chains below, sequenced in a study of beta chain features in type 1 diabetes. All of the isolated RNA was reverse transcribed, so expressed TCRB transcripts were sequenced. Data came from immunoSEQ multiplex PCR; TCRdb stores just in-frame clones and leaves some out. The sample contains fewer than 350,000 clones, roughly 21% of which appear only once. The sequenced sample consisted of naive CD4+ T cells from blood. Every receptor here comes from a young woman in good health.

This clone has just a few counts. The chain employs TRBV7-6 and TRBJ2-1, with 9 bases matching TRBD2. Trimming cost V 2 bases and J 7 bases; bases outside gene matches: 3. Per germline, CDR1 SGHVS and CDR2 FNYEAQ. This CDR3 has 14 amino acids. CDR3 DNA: TGTGCCAGCAGCTTACGGAGCGGGGGGAATGAGCAGTTCTTC. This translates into CASSLRSGGNEQFF.

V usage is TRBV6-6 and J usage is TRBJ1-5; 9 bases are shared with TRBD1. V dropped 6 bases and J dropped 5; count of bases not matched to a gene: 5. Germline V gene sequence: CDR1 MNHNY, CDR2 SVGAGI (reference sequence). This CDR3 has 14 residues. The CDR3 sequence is CASSPGQGYQPQHF. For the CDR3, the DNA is TGTGCCAGCAGCCCGGGACAGGGCTATCAGCCCCAGCATTTT.

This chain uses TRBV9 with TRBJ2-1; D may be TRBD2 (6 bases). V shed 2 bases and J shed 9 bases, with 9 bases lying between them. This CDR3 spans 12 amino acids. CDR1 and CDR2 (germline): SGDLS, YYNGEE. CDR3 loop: CASSVAEGEQFF. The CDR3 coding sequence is TGTGCCAGCAGCGTTGCGGAGGGTGAGCAGTTCTTC.

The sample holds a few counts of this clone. Here the CDR3 reads CAWSVSSGREETQYF. The CDR3 DNA sequence: TGTGCCTGGAGTGTCTCTAGCGGGAGGGAAGAGACCCAGTACTTC. V usage is TRBV30 and J usage is TRBJ2-5, with 12 bases that match TRBD2. CDR3 length equals 15 residues. CDR1 is GTSNPN, CDR2 SVGIG, per germline (reference sequence). Trimming removed 0 bases from V and 3 bases from J; junction bases left unmatched: 2.

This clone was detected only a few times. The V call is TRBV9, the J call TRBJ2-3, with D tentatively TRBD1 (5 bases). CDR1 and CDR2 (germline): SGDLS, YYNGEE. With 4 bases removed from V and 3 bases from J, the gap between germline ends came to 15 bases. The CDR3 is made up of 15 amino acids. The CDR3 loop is CASSFLQGMTDTQYF. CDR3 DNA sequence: TGTGCCAGCAGCTTTCTTCAGGGTATGACAGATACGCAGTATTTT.

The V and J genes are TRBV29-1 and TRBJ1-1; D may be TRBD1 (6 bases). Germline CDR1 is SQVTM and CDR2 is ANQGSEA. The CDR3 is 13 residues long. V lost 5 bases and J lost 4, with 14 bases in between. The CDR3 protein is CSVRRGSGTEAFF. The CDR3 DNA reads TGCAGCGTTCGCAGGGGTTCGGGCACTGAAGCTTTCTTT.

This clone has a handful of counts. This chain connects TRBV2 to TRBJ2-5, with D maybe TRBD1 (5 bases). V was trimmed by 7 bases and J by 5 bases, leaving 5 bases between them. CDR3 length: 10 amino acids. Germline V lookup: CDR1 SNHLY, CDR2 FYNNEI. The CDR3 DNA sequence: TGTGCCAGCAAGGGGGAGACCCAGTACTTC. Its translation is CASKGETQYF.

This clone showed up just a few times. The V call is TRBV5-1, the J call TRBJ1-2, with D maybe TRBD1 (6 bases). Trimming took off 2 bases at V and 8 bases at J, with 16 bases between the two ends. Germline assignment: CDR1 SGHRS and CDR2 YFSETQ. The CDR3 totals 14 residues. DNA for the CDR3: TGCGCCAGCAGCTTCCTACAGGGTGGAGACGGCTACACCTTC. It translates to CASSFLQGGDGYTF.

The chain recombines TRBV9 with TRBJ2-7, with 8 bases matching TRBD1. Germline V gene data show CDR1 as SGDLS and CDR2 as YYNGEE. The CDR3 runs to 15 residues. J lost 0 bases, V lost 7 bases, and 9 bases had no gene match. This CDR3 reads CASSRRDRSSYEQYF. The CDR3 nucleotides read TGTGCCAGCTCTCGGAGGGACAGGAGCTCCTACGAGCAGTACTTC.

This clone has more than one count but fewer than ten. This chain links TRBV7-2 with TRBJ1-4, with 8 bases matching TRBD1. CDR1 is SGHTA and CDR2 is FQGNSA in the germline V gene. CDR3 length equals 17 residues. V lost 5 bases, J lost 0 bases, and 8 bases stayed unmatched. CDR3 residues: CASSPDRGTATNEKLFF. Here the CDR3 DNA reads TGTGCCAGCAGCCCTGACAGGGGAACTGCAACTAATGAAAAACTGTTTTTT.

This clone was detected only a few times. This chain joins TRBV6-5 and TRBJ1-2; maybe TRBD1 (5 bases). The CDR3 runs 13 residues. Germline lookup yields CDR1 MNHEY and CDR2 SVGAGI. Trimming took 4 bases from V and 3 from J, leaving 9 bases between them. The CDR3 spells CASSLGRDYGYTF. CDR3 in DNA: TGTGCCAGCAGTTTGGGCAGGGACTATGGCTACACCTTC.

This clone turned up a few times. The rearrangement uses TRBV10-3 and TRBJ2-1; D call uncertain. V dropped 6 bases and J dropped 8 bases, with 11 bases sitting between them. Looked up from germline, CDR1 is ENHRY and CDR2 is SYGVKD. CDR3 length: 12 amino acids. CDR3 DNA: TGTGCCATCAGGGGTGGGCTCCATGAGCAGTTCTTC. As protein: CAIRGGLHEQFF.

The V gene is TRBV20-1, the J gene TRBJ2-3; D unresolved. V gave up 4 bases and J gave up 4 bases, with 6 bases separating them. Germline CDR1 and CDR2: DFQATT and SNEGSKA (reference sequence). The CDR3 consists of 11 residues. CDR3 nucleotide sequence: TGCAGTGCTATTGAGGCAGATACGCAGTATTTT. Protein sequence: CSAIEADTQYF.

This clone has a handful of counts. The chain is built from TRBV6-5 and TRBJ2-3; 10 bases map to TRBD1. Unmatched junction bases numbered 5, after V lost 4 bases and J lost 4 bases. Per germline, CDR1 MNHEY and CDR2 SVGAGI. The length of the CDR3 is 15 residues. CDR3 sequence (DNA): TGTGCCAGCAGTTGGGGACAGGGGCTAGCAGATACGCAGTATTTT. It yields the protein CASSWGQGLADTQYF.

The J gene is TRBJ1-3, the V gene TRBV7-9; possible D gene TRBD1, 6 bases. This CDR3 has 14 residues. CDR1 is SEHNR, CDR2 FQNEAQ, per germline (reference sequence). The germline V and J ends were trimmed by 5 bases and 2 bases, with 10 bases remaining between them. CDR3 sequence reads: CASSTTGPGNTIYF. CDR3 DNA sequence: TGTGCCAGCAGCACGACAGGTCCTGGAAACACCATATATTTT.

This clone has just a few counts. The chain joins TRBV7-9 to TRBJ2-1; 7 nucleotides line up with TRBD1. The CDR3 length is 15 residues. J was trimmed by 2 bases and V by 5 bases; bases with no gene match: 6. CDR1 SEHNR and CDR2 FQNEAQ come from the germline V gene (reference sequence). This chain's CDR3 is CASSPPGTAYNEQFF. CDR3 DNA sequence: TGTGCCAGCAGCCCACCAGGGACAGCCTACAATGAGCAGTTCTTC.

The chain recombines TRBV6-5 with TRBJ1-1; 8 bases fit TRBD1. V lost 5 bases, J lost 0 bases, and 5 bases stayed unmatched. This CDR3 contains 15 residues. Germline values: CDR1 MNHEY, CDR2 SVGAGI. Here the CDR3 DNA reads TGTGCCAGCAGTAATTCAGGGGGCGTGAACACTGAAGCTTTCTTT. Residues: CASSNSGGVNTEAFF.

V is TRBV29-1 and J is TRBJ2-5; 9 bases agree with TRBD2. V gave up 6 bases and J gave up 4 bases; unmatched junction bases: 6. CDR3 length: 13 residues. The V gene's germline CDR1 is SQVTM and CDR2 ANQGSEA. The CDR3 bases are TGCAGCGTCGGGGGCGGGGGGGGAGAGACCCAGTACTTC. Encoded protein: CSVGGGGGETQYF.

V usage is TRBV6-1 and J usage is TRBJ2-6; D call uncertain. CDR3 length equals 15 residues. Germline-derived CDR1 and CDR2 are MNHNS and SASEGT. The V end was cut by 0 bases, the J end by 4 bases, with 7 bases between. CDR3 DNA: TGTGCCAGCAGTGAAGCGCAGGCCGGGGCCAACGTCCTGACTTTC. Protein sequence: CASSEAQAGANVLTF.

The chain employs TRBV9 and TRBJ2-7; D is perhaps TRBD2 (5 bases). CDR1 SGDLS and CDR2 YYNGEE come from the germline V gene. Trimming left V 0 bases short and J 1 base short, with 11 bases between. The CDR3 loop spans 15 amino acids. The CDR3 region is CASSVDAGVSYEQYF. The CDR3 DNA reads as TGTGCCAGCAGCGTAGACGCCGGGGTATCCTACGAGCAGTACTTC.

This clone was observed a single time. The chain's CDR3 is CASSQEVRGMEAFF. CDR3 in DNA: TGTGCCAGCAGCCAAGAGGTTAGGGGGATGGAAGCTTTCTTT. The chain has TRBV14 and TRBJ1-1; weak D call: TRBD1 (6 bases). The CDR3 covers 14 residues. V lost 0 bases and J 8 bases, leaving 13 bases between the germline ends. Germline lookup yields CDR1 SGHDN and CDR2 FVKESK.

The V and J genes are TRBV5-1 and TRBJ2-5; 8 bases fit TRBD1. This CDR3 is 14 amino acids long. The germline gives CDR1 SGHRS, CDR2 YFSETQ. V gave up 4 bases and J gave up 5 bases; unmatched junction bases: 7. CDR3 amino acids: CASSDGTGYETQYF. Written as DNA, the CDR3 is TGCGCCAGCAGCGACGGGACAGGATACGAGACCCAGTACTTC.

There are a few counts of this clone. The CDR3 loop is CAWSTTRDRGPEKLFF. The CDR3 coding sequence is TGTGCCTGGAGTACCACACGGGACAGGGGCCCTGAAAAACTGTTTTTT. V gene TRBV30 combines with J gene TRBJ1-4; 10 bases are a match to TRBD1. Looked up from germline, CDR1 is GTSNPN and CDR2 is SVGIG (reference sequence). V shed 2 bases and J 7 bases; nucleotides not matched to a gene: 10. The CDR3 is 16 residues long.

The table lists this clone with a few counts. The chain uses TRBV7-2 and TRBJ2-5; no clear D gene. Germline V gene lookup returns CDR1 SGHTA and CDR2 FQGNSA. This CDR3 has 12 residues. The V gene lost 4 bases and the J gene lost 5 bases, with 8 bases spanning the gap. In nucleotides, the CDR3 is TGTGCCAGCAGCTCCCGAGTGGAGACCCAGTACTTC. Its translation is CASSSRVETQYF.

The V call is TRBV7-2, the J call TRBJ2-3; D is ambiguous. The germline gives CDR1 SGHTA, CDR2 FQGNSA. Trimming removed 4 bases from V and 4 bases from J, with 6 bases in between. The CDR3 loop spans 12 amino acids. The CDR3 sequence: CASSSVADTQYF. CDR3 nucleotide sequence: TGTGCCAGCAGCTCGGTCGCAGATACGCAGTATTTT.

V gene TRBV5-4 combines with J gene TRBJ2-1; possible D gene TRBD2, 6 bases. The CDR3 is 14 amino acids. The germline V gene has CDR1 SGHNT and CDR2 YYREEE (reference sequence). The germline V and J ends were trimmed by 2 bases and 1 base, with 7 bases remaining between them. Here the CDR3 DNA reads TGTGCCAGCAGCTTCCGGGGGTCCTACAATGAGCAGTTCTTC. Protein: CASSFRGSYNEQFF.

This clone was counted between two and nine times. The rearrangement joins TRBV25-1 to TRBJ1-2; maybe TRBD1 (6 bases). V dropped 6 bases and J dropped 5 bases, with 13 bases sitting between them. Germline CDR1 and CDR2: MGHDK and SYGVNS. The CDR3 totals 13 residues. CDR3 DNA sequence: TGTGCCAGCAGAGAAACCGGGACATATGGCTACACCTTC. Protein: CASRETGTYGYTF.